These 18 T cell receptor beta chains were sequenced from one sample in a study of T cell changes during pregnancy in multiple sclerosis. Using immunoSEQ multiplex PCR, the repertoire was profiled, and TCRdb retains in-frame clones only, with some absent. In the table there are approximately 66,000 clones, around nine tenths of which are singletons. Specimen: CD8+ T cells from peripheral blood mononuclear cells, collected before pregnancy. These TCRs come from a female donor with multiple sclerosis, enrolled in a pregnancy study.

This clone was seen once. V usage is TRBV4-1 and J usage is TRBJ2-1; D gene ambiguous. This CDR3 is built from 11 residues. Germline V lookup: CDR1 MGHRA, CDR2 YSYEKL. V was trimmed by 6 bases and J by 10 bases, leaving 10 bases between them. CDR3 sequence: CASRERGEQFF. The CDR3 coding sequence is TGCGCCAGCAGGGAGCGAGGCGAGCAGTTCTTC.

Concerning this clone itself: An end of the junction does not agree with germline; a read error may underlie this. V is TRBV7-6 and J is TRBJ2-2; TRBD1 agrees at 7 bases. This CDR3 has 17 amino acids. The germline V gene has CDR1 SGHVS and CDR2 FNYEAQ. The CDR3 loop is CASSLALAGGRAGELFF. The CDR3 DNA follows: TGTGCCAGCAGCCTAGCTTTGGCAGGGGGACGCGCCGGGGAGCTGTTTTTT. The whole variable domain, filled in from reference TRBV7-6 and TRBJ2-2, reads GAGVSQSPRYKVTKRGQDVALRCDPISGHVSLYWYRQALGQGPEFLTYFNYEAQQDKSGLPNDRFSAERPEGSISTLTIQRTEQRDSAMYRCASSLALAGGRAGELFFGEGSRLTVL.

The rearrangement uses TRBV2 and TRBJ1-1; D ambiguous. Trimming shortened V by 7 bases and J by 1 base, and 10 bases separated the two germline ends. Germline CDR1 is SNHLY and CDR2 is FYNNEI. The CDR3 runs to 13 residues. CDR3 nucleotide sequence: TGTGCCAGCACCGAGGGAGCGAACACTGAAGCTTTCTTT. Translating it yields CASTEGANTEAFF.

This chain uses TRBV7-6 with TRBJ2-6; D not resolved. The CDR3 sequence is 16 residues long. The germline CDR1 and CDR2 sequences are SGHVS and FNYEAQ. The germline V and J ends were trimmed by 0 bases and 0 bases, with 6 bases remaining between them. The CDR3 loop reads CASSLAVSSGANVLTF. The CDR3 coding sequence is TGTGCCAGCAGCTTAGCTGTCAGCTCTGGGGCCAACGTCCTGACTTTC.

This clone was counted a few times. CDR3 protein: CASSYELYQETQYF. CDR3 DNA sequence: TGTGCCAGCAGCTACGAACTGTACCAAGAGACCCAGTACTTC. The gene calls are TRBV5-4 and TRBJ2-5, with D hard to call. V lost 3 bases and J lost 0, with 9 bases in between. The CDR3 is 14 residues long. Germline lookup yields CDR1 SGHNT and CDR2 YYREEE (reference sequence). Full variable domain (rest looked up from reference TRBV5-4 and TRBJ2-5): ETGVTQSPTHLIKTRGQQVTLRCSSQSGHNTVSWYQQALGQGPQFIFQYYREEENGRGNFPPRFSGLQFPNYSSELNVNALELDDSALYLCASSYELYQETQYFGPGTRLLVL.

The rearrangement links TRBV18 to TRBJ2-3; 8 nucleotides align to TRBD2. Germline trimming cut 0 bases from V and 2 bases from J; bases unmatched to any gene: 4. The CDR3 has 16 amino acids. Germline V gives CDR1 KGHSH, CDR2 LQKENI. DNA for the CDR3: TGTGCCAGCTCACCACCAGCGGGGGCATCCACAGATACGCAGTATTTT. Its translation is CASSPPAGASTDTQYF.

This clone turned up a few times. The J gene is TRBJ1-1, the V gene TRBV13, with TRBD1 identical over 7 bases. In germline, CDR1 is PRHDT, CDR2 FYEKMQ (reference sequence). V dropped 8 bases and J dropped 4; count of bases not matched to a gene: 7. The CDR3 spans 13 residues. Here the CDR3 DNA reads TGTGCCAGCGGGGACAGCCCGGGCACTGAAGCTTTCTTT. Its protein is CASGDSPGTEAFF.

This clone was detected ten times or more. The chain recombines TRBV6-1 with TRBJ2-3, with TRBD2 matching over 12 bases. J gave up 4 bases and V 2 bases, and 1 base lay outside the gene matches. This CDR3 is 15 amino acids long. Looked up from germline, CDR1 is MNHNS and CDR2 is SASEGT. CDR3: CASSELAGGPDTQYF. DNA for the CDR3: TGTGCCAGCAGTGAACTAGCGGGGGGGCCAGATACGCAGTATTTT.

The genes are TRBV14 and TRBJ1-6; D is perhaps TRBD1 (6 bases). The CDR3 contains 15 residues. Deletions cut 1 base from V and 6 bases from J, with 10 bases between. Germline V gives CDR1 SGHDN, CDR2 FVKESK. CDR3 bases: TGTGCCAGCAGCCAAGTAGGGGGGGGTAATTCACCCCTCCACTTT. Protein sequence: CASSQVGGGNSPLHF.

The V gene is TRBV6-1, the J gene TRBJ1-6, with 11 bases that match TRBD1. The CDR3 contains 15 residues. Germline V lookup: CDR1 MNHNS, CDR2 SASEGT. With V trimmed by 3 bases and J by 8 bases, 3 bases remained unmatched. CDR3 residues: CASSDGTGGHSPLHF. DNA for the CDR3: TGTGCCAGCAGTGACGGGACAGGGGGTCATTCACCCCTCCACTTT.

The V and J genes are TRBV5-4 and TRBJ2-1, with D possibly being TRBD2 (6 bases). From germline, CDR1 is SGHNT and CDR2 YYREEE (reference sequence). Trimming left V 4 bases short and J 13 bases short, with 12 bases between. This CDR3 is built from 11 residues. Here the CDR3 reads CASSRDSFQFF. The CDR3 region has the DNA TGTGCCAGCAGCCGGGACTCATTTCAGTTCTTC.

The gene calls are TRBV11-2 and TRBJ2-2, with 7 bases identical to TRBD2. Losses at the gene ends were 8 bases for V and 4 bases for J; bases not matched to a gene: 10. CDR3 length equals 15 residues. The V gene's germline CDR1 is SGHAT and CDR2 FQNNGV. CDR3: CASLGEGSGTGELFF. In nucleotides, the CDR3 is TGTGCCAGCTTAGGGGAGGGGTCGGGCACCGGGGAGCTGTTTTTT.

The chain links TRBV27 to TRBJ1-5, with D uncertain. The CDR3 spans 14 residues. Germline CDR1 reads MNHEY; CDR2 reads SMNVEV (reference sequence). The V gene lost 2 bases and the J gene lost 0 bases, with 5 bases spanning the gap. The CDR3 DNA reads as TGTGCCAGCAGTTTAGGAGGTAGCAATCAGCCCCAGCATTTT. Its protein product is CASSLGGSNQPQHF.

This rearrangement joins TRBV4-2 to TRBJ1-5, with D possibly being TRBD1 (5 bases). CDR1 LGHNA and CDR2 YNFKEQ come from the germline V gene. The CDR3 has 17 amino acids. V dropped 3 bases and J dropped 4 bases, with 19 bases sitting between them. The CDR3 region is CASSHLKEGLSNQPQHF. The DNA for the CDR3 is TGTGCCAGCAGCCATCTCAAGGAGGGGTTGAGTAATCAGCCCCAGCATTTT.

This clone was seen a handful of times. The chain links TRBV25-1 to TRBJ1-6; D is possibly TRBD1 (5 bases). The CDR3 has 13 amino acids. The V end was cut by 6 bases, the J end by 7 bases, with 10 bases between. Germline V gene data show CDR1 as MGHDK and CDR2 as SYGVNS. The CDR3 here is CASRGEGNSPLHF. As DNA, the CDR3 is TGTGCCAGCAGGGGGGAGGGAAATTCACCCCTCCACTTT.

The chain joins TRBV13 to TRBJ1-5; 8 bases map to TRBD1. Germline CDR1 PRHDT, CDR2 FYEKMQ (reference sequence). The CDR3 totals 16 residues. V lost 5 bases and J lost 0; bases outside the gene matches: 6. CDR3 nucleotides: TGTGCCAGCAGCGCCGGGACAGGCGATAGCAATCAGCCCCAGCATTTT. Amino acids: CASSAGTGDSNQPQHF.

As concerns this clone: The junction departs from the called germline gene at one end, perhaps through a read error. The chain has TRBV4-1 and TRBJ2-3; D might be TRBD1 (5 bases). The CDR3 extends over 12 amino acids. From germline, CDR1 is MGHRA and CDR2 YSYEKL. CDR3 bases: TGCGCCAGCAGCCAAGAAGGTTTGGGGCCCTCATTT. Protein product: CASSQEGLGPSF.

The CDR3 protein is CASSPGSTYEQYF. CDR3 nucleotide sequence: TGTGCCAGCAGTCCGGGGAGCACCTACGAGCAGTACTTC. The V and J genes are TRBV7-9 and TRBJ2-7, with D possibly being TRBD2 (5 bases). V lost 6 bases, J lost 2 bases, and 11 bases lay in between. Germline values: CDR1 SEHNR, CDR2 FQNEAQ (reference sequence). The CDR3 loop spans 13 amino acids.